The sequence of this T cell receptor beta chain was determined in a study of early T cells in non-severe SARS-CoV-2 infection. At the level of the study: The sequenced material was bulk RNA from unsorted whole blood, and its chains were unpaired. Points from the study as a whole: Anti-spike CD8 responses were favored in VDJdb matching, and private and CD4 specificities were missed.

There are 14 residues in the CDR3. From germline, CDR1 is DFQATT and CDR2 SNEGSKA (reference sequence). The germline V and J ends were trimmed by 3 bases and 8 bases, with 19 bases remaining between them. MiXCR, run by TCRdb on the 5' RACE reads, gives a single entry per CDR3 protein. The table shows tens of thousands of distinct CDR3 sequences, with 5% to 6.5% occurring only once. The sample holds many counts of this clonotype. Its antigen is still unknown. This clonotype originated in an adult who was a healthcare worker with PCR-confirmed SARS-CoV-2 infection or an uninfected control (not recorded which). The chain is built from TRBV20-1 and TRBJ1-2; TRBD1 might be the D (5 bases). The sequencing sample was made of whole blood. The CDR3 region is CSASRGQGEGGYTF. Here the CDR3 DNA reads TGCAGTGCTAGTAGAGGCCAGGGCGAGGGCGGCTACACCTTC.